This T cell receptor beta chain emerged from a study of blood T cell repertoires in COVID-19. The overall study: The United States, Italy and Spain were the sources of the acute and convalescent COVID-19 samples. PBMCs, B-cell-depleted T cells, or T cells provided the cDNA or gDNA that made up the material.

In its sample, this clone was seen once. V dropped 4 bases and J dropped 7; count of bases not matched to a gene: 5. CDR1 and CDR2 (germline): LGHDT, YNNKEL (reference sequence). This CDR3 is 14 amino acids long. In the study's own analysis: Estimates of nucleated cell counts were drawn from the amplification of reference gene primers. Profiled with immunoSEQ multiplex PCR; TCRdb holds only in-frame clones, not every one. V, J and clone size derive from that table, while D and trimming were established from the DNA sequence. Among 200,000 to 250,000 clones listed, approximately 78% were seen once. Sequencing used peripheral blood. The J gene is TRBJ1-4, the V gene TRBV3-1 (or the pseudogene TRBV3-2); TRBD1 matches at 8 bases. This clonotype originated in an elderly woman with acute or convalescent COVID-19. The CDR3 bases are TGTGCCAGCAGCCGCGGACAGGGACTTGAAAAACTGTTTTTT. Protein: CASSRGQGLEKLFF.